This TCR beta chain was sequenced for a study of T cell responses to AZD1222 COVID-19 vaccine. Second doses were pooled across both intervals (about 4 or about 12 weeks). Profiled with immunoSEQ multiplex PCR; TCRdb holds only in-frame clones, not every one. This table holds 70,000 to 95,000 clones, roughly nine tenths found once. Whole-study results and caveats: Spike was spanned by vaccine-associated CD4 TCRs, which were dominant at 160-218 and 743-854. Within unmutated variant regions lay the reported targets of nearly half of spike-specific TCRs. Repertoires were obtained solely post-peak T cell response.

This clone was detected once. The antigen remains unidentified. This receptor was obtained from an adult who received the AZD1222 COVID-19 vaccine. The source material was peripheral blood, sampled 28 days after the second AZD1222 dose.

CDR3 sequence: CASSYGGFNQPQHF. The CDR3 DNA follows: TGTGCCAGCAGTTACGGGGGGTTCAATCAGCCCCAGCATTTT. The J gene is TRBJ1-5, the V gene TRBV6-5, with D possibly TRBD1 on 5 matching bases. With 2 bases removed from V and 3 bases from J, the gap between germline ends came to 8 bases. The germline V gene encodes CDR1 MNHEY and CDR2 SVGAGI. The CDR3 is 14 amino acids.